The 22 T cell receptor beta chains in this list originate from one sample, sequenced in a study of siplizumab effects on memory and regulatory T cells. The repertoire was sequenced with immunoSEQ multiplex PCR; TCRdb's copy has only in-frame clones and lacks some. This sample has just under 85,000 clones, with roughly 90% found just once. The sample consisted of Tregs sorted from blood. The receptors originated from a human donor in good health.

This rearrangement joins TRBV7-2 to TRBJ2-7, with 9 nucleotides matching TRBD2. CDR3 length: 18 amino acids. Germline lookup yields CDR1 SGHTA and CDR2 FQGNSA. V lost 2 bases to trimming and J lost 6 bases; unmatched junction nucleotides: 17. CDR3 nucleotide sequence: TGTGCCAGCAGCTTATCCCCCGGGACTCTAGCGGGGTTTTCCGAGCAGTACTTC. It yields the protein CASSLSPGTLAGFSEQYF.

This sequence joins TRBV4-3 and TRBJ2-6; a possible D gene is TRBD2 (5 bases). This CDR3 is built from 16 residues. Trimming took 4 bases from V and 1 from J, leaving 11 bases between them. The germline V gene has CDR1 LGHNA and CDR2 YSLEER. CDR3 bases: TGCGCCAGCAGCCCATCCGGGGAATCTGGGGCCAACGTCCTGACTTTC. This gives the protein CASSPSGESGANVLTF.

A few counts support this clone. The chain has TRBV20-1 and TRBJ1-1; D is unresolved. V shed 6 bases and J shed 4 bases, with 9 bases lying between them. The CDR3 is made up of 11 amino acids. Germline loops: CDR1 DFQATT, CDR2 SNEGSKA (reference sequence). In DNA, the CDR3 is TGCAGTGCCCCGGTTGGCACTGAAGCTTTCTTT. This gives the protein CSAPVGTEAFF.

J is TRBJ2-5 and V is TRBV7-2, with 8 nucleotides matching TRBD2. J lost 8 bases, V lost 4 bases, and 6 bases had no gene match. The CDR3 covers 13 residues. The V gene's germline CDR1 is SGHTA and CDR2 FQGNSA. The CDR3 reads CASSWRGALTQYF. CDR3 coding DNA: TGTGCCAGCAGCTGGCGGGGGGCCTTAACCCAGTACTTC.

This clone was observed a few times. The V and J genes are TRBV7-2 and TRBJ2-1; D tentatively reads TRBD1 or TRBD2 (6 bases each). The germline V gene encodes CDR1 SGHTA and CDR2 FQGNSA. Trimming cost V 6 bases and J 1 base, with 16 bases left between them. This CDR3 has 16 residues. The CDR3 protein is CASRYLLGGSYNEQFF. In nucleotides, the CDR3 is TGTGCCAGCAGGTACCTTCTAGGGGGGTCCTACAATGAGCAGTTCTTC.

V usage is TRBV13 and J usage is TRBJ2-1, with D perhaps being TRBD1 or TRBD2 (5 bases each). The CDR3 length is 17 residues. Trimming left V 4 bases short and J 2 bases short, with 18 bases between. Per the germline V gene, CDR1 is PRHDT and CDR2 is FYEKMQ (reference sequence). The CDR3 DNA sequence: TGTGCCAGCAGCTCCCGGGGCTTTGGAGACCCCTACAATGAGCAGTTCTTC. It specifies CASSSRGFGDPYNEQFF. Complete variable domain (other parts from reference TRBV13 and TRBJ2-1): AAGVIQSPRHLIKEKRETATLKCYPIPRHDTVYWYQQGPGQDPQFLISFYEKMQSDKGSIPDRFSAQQFSDYHSELNMSSLELGDSALYFCASSSRGFGDPYNEQFFGPGTRLTVL.

The chain uses TRBV29-1 and TRBJ2-5; 13 bases map to TRBD2. The CDR3 has 15 residues. With V trimmed by 4 bases and J by 3 bases, 5 bases remained unmatched. Looked up from germline, CDR1 is SQVTM and CDR2 is ANQGSEA. This CDR3 is CSVVQGTSGEETQYF. The CDR3 coding sequence is TGCAGCGTTGTTCAAGGGACTAGCGGGGAAGAGACCCAGTACTTC.

The gene calls are TRBV6-6 and TRBJ1-2, with 11 bases identical to TRBD1. With V trimmed by 5 bases and J by 6 bases, 8 bases remained unmatched. Per the germline V gene, CDR1 is MNHNY and CDR2 is SVGAGI (reference sequence). The CDR3 is 15 residues long. The CDR3 nucleotides are TGTGCCAGCAGTCGTGGACAGGGGGCGCATAATGGCTACACCTTC. Translating it yields CASSRGQGAHNGYTF.

The chain has TRBV6-1 and TRBJ1-5; perhaps TRBD1 as D (5 bases). V lost 4 bases and J lost 4, with 11 bases in between. Germline V gene lookup returns CDR1 MNHNS and CDR2 SASEGT. This CDR3 is 14 amino acids long. DNA of the CDR3: TGTGCCAGCAGTGTGGGACGCGTTAATCAGCCCCAGCATTTT. Protein: CASSVGRVNQPQHF.

In regard to this clone: One end of the junction varies from germline; a read error may be responsible. The V and J genes are TRBV5-6 and TRBJ1-2, with D possibly being TRBD1 (5 bases). CDR1 is SGHDT and CDR2 is YYEEEE in the germline V gene. There are 14 residues in the CDR3. CDR3 sequence: CASSLGGANYGYTF. The CDR3 nucleotides read TGTGCCAGCAGCTTGGGTGGGGCTAATTATGGCTACACCTTC.

The chain carries TRBV5-1 and TRBJ1-2, with 8 bases aligning to TRBD1. This CDR3 is 15 amino acids long. V dropped 4 bases and J dropped 5; count of bases not matched to a gene: 10. In germline, CDR1 is SGHRS, CDR2 YFSETQ. The CDR3 spells CASSLLGQGSYGYTF. As DNA, the CDR3 is TGCGCCAGCAGCCTTCTCGGACAGGGTAGTTATGGCTACACCTTC.

The rearrangement uses TRBV5-6 and TRBJ2-7, with TRBD1 as a possible D gene (5 bases). CDR1 SGHDT and CDR2 YYEEEE come from the germline V gene. Trimming took 0 bases from V and 3 from J, leaving 13 bases between them. The CDR3 runs to 15 residues. This chain's CDR3 is CASSLGQGRVYEQYF. The CDR3 region has the DNA TGTGCCAGCAGCTTGGGGCAGGGTCGCGTCTACGAGCAGTACTTC.

The chain joins TRBV28 to TRBJ1-2; 7 bases agree with TRBD1. This CDR3 is built from 14 residues. The V gene end was trimmed by 4 bases and the J gene end by 4 bases; junction bases not matched to a gene: 6. From germline, CDR1 is MDHEN and CDR2 SYDVKM. This CDR3 is CASSWGQGGYGYTF. The CDR3 region has the DNA TGTGCCAGCAGTTGGGGTCAGGGGGGCTATGGCTACACCTTC.

The J gene is TRBJ1-6, the V gene TRBV5-1; D is unclear. The V end was cut by 3 bases, the J end by 7 bases, with 11 bases between. Germline CDR1 is SGHRS and CDR2 is YFSETQ. This CDR3 comprises 14 residues. In nucleotides, the CDR3 is TGCGCCAGCAGCTCGTCCCTGGTGAATTCACCCCTCCACTTT. Protein: CASSSSLVNSPLHF.

The CDR3, as DNA: TGTGCCAGCAGTTTCTCGGGGAGGCAGTACTTC. As protein: CASSFSGRQYF. The genes are TRBV28 and TRBJ2-7; tentative D call: TRBD2 (5 bases). The CDR3 runs 11 residues. Germline V gives CDR1 MDHEN, CDR2 SYDVKM. Trimming shortened V by 3 bases and J by 9 bases, and 9 bases separated the two germline ends.

The rearrangement joins TRBV5-4 to TRBJ1-4, with TRBD1 identical over 7 bases. CDR3 length: 17 amino acids. Germline V gene sequence: CDR1 SGHNT, CDR2 YYREEE (reference sequence). J gave up 3 bases and V 5 bases, and 13 bases lay outside the gene matches. The CDR3 bases are TGTGCCAGCAGTTATACCTTGGGGACAGCTCCTAATGAAAAACTGTTTTTT. It translates to CASSYTLGTAPNEKLFF. The entire variable domain, with the rest obtained from reference TRBV5-4 and TRBJ1-4, is as follows: ETGVTQSPTHLIKTRGQQVTLRCSSQSGHNTVSWYQQALGQGPQFIFQYYREEENGRGNFPPRFSGLQFPNYSSELNVNALELDDSALYLCASSYTLGTAPNEKLFFGSGTQLSVL.

The CDR3 coding sequence is TGTGCCAGCAGCGCCACTTACAATGAGCAGTTCTTC. Its protein is CASSATYNEQFF. The chain carries TRBV5-4 and TRBJ2-1; D not resolved. With 4 bases removed from V and 4 bases from J, the gap between germline ends came to 6 bases. The CDR3 is made up of 12 amino acids. Germline V gene lookup returns CDR1 SGHNT and CDR2 YYREEE (reference sequence).

This clone came up a few times. The J gene is TRBJ1-1, the V gene TRBV6-5; D unclear. The CDR3 spans 14 residues. Germline-derived CDR1 and CDR2 are MNHEY and SVGAGI. The V and J ends lost 0 bases and 1 base respectively, with 6 bases between them. The CDR3 loop reads CASSYSNQNTEAFF. As DNA, the CDR3 is TGTGCCAGCAGTTACTCGAATCAGAACACTGAAGCTTTCTTT.

The chain has TRBV11-2 and TRBJ1-2, with D perhaps matching TRBD1 (5 bases). This CDR3 is built from 13 residues. In germline, CDR1 is SGHAT, CDR2 FQNNGV. Between the trimmed V and J ends, which lost 5 bases and 2 bases, there was a span of 9 bases. The CDR3 reads CASSRTPNYGYTF. The DNA of the CDR3 is TGTGCCAGCAGCCGGACACCGAACTATGGCTACACCTTC.

The CDR3 is CASSAQAGVSYEQYF. Here the CDR3 DNA reads TGTGCCAGCAGCGCGCAAGCGGGGGTCTCCTACGAGCAGTACTTC. V usage is TRBV9 and J usage is TRBJ2-7, with 8 bases aligning to TRBD2. Per the germline V gene, CDR1 is SGDLS and CDR2 is YYNGEE. The J segment lost 0 bases and the V segment lost 3 bases, leaving 5 bases of the junction unmatched. The CDR3 is made up of 15 amino acids.

The chain joins TRBV7-9 to TRBJ1-2; 9 bases are shared with TRBD1. Germline CDR1 is SEHNR and CDR2 is FQNEAQ (reference sequence). V shed 3 bases and J 4 bases; nucleotides not matched to a gene: 6. This CDR3 is built from 15 residues. The CDR3 spells CASSLGTGLVYGYTF. The CDR3 DNA reads as TGTGCCAGCAGCTTGGGGACAGGGCTAGTCTATGGCTACACCTTC.

The chain combines TRBV5-1 with TRBJ2-3, with TRBD2 matching over 8 bases. The germline CDR1 and CDR2 sequences are SGHRS and YFSETQ. V shed 1 base, J shed 3 bases, and the junction held 7 bases outside the gene matches. CDR3 length: 16 residues. CDR3 nucleotides: TGCGCCAGCAGCTTGCTAGGTAGCGGGGTAACAGATACGCAGTATTTT. Residues: CASSLLGSGVTDTQYF.